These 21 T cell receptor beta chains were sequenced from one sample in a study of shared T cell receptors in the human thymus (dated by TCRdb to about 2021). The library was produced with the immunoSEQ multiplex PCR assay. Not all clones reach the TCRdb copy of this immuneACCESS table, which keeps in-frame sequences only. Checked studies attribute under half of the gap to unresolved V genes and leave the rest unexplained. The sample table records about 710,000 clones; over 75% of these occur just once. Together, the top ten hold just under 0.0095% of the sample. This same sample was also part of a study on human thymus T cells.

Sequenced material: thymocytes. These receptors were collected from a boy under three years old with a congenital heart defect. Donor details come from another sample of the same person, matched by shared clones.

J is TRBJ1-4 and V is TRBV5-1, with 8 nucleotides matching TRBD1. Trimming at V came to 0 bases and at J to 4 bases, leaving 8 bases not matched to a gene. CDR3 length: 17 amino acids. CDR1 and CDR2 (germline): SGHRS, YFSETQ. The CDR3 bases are TGCGCCAGCAGCTTGGAGCAGGGGGCTGGTTTTAATGAAAAACTGTTTTTT. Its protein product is CASSLEQGAGFNEKLFF. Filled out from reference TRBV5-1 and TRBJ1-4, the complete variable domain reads KAGVTQTPRYLIKTRGQQVTLSCSPISGHRSVSWYQQTPGQGLQFLFEYFSETQRNKGNFPGRFSGRQFSNSRSEMNVSTLELGDSALYLCASSLEQGAGFNEKLFFGSGTQLSVL.

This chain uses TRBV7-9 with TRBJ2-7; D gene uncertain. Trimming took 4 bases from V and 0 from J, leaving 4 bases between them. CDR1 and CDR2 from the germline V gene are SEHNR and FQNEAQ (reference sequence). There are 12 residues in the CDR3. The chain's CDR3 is CASSSLSYEQYF. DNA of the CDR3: TGTGCCAGCAGCTCTCTCTCCTACGAGCAGTACTTC.

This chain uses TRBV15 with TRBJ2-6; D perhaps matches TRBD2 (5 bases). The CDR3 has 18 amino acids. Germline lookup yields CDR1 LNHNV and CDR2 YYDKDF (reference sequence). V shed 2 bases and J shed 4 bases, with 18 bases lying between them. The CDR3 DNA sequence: TGTGCCACCAGCAGATTGGCGGTCTGGAGGACGGGGGCCAACGTCCTGACTTTC. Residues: CATSRLAVWRTGANVLTF.

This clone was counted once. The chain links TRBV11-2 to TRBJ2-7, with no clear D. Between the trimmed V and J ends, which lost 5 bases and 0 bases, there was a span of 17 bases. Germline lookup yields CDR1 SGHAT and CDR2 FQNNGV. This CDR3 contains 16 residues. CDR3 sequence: CASSPARLNSSYEQYF. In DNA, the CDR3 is TGTGCCAGCAGCCCCGCCCGACTCAATAGCTCCTACGAGCAGTACTTC.

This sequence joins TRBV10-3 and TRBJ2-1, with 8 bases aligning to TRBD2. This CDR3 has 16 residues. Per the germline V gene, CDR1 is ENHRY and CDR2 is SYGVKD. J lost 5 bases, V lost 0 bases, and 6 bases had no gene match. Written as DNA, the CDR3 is TGTGCCATCAGTGAGTCGACCGGGAGGGCCAACAATGAGCAGTTCTTC. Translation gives CAISESTGRANNEQFF.

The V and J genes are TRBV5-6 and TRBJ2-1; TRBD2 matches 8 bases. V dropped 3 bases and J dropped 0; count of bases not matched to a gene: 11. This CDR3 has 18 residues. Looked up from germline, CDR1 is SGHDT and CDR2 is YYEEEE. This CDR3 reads CASSYPAGVERSYNEQFF. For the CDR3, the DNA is TGTGCCAGCAGCTATCCAGCGGGAGTGGAACGCTCCTACAATGAGCAGTTCTTC.

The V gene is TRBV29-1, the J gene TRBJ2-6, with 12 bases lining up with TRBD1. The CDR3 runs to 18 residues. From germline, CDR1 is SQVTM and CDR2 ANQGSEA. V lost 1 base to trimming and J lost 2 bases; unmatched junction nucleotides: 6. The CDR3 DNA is TGCAGCGTTGAAGCCCAGGGACAGGGGGCAACTGGGGCCAACGTCCTGACTTTC. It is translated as CSVEAQGQGATGANVLTF.

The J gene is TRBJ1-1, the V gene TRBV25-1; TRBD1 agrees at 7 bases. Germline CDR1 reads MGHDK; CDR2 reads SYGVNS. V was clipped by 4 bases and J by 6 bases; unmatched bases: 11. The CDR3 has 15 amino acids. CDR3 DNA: TGTGCCAGCAGTGGCTTAAAAGACAGGGCCGCTGAAGCTTTCTTT. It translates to CASSGLKDRAAEAFF.

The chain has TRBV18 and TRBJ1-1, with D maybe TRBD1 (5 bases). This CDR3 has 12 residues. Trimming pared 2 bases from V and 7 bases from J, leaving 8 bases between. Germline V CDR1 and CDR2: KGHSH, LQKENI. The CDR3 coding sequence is TGTGCCAGCTCACCAAGTCAGGGTGAAGCTTTCTTT. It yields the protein CASSPSQGEAFF. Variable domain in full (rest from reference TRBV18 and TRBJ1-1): NAGVMQNPRHLVRRRGQEARLRCSPMKGHSHVYWYRQLPEEGLKFMVYLQKENIIDESGMPKERFSAEFPKEGPSILRIQQVVRGDSAAYFCASSPSQGEAFFGQGTRLTVV.

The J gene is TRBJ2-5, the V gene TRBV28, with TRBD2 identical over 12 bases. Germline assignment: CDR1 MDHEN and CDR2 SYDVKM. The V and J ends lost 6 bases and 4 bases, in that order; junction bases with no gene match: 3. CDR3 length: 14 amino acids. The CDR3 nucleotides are TGTGCCAGCAGACTAGCGGGGGGTACAGAGACCCAGTACTTC. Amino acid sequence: CASRLAGGTETQYF.

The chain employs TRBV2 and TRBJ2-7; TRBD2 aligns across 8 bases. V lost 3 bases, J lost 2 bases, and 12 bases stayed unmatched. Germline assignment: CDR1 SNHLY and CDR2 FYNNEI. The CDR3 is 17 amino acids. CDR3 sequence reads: CASSDPHRLAPTYEQYF. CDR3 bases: TGTGCCAGCAGTGACCCCCACAGACTAGCGCCAACCTACGAGCAGTACTTC.

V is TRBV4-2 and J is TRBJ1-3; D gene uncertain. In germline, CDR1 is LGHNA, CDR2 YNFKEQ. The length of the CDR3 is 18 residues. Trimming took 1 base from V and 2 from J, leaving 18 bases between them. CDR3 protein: CASSQGAPGPPAGNTIYF. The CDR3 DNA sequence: TGTGCCAGCAGCCAAGGGGCGCCAGGCCCTCCCGCTGGAAACACCATATATTTT.

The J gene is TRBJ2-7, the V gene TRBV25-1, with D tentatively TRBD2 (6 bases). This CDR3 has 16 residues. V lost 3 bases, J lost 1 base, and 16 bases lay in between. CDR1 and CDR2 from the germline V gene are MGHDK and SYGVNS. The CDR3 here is CASSDSSGTVSYEQYF. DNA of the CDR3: TGTGCCAGCAGTGACTCCTCCGGGACTGTGTCCTACGAGCAGTACTTC.

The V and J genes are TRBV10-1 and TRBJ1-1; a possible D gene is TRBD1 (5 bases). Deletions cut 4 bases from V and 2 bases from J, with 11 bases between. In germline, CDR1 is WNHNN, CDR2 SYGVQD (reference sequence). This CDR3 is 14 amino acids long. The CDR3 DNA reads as TGCGCCAGCAGTGCCGACAGTCGAAACACTGAAGCTTTCTTT. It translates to CASSADSRNTEAFF.

This CDR3 reads CASSQGNGQGAPHEQYF. The CDR3 coding sequence is TGCGCCAGCAGCCAAGGCAACGGGCAGGGCGCCCCACACGAGCAGTACTTC. The J gene is TRBJ2-7, the V gene TRBV4-1, with TRBD1 as a possible D gene (5 bases). CDR1 is MGHRA, CDR2 YSYEKL, per germline. V lost 1 base and J lost 5, with 21 bases in between. CDR3 size: 17 residues.

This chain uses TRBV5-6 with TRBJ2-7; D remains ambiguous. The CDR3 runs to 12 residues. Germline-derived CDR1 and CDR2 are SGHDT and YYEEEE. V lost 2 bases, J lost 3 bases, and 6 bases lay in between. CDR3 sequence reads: CASSFTDYEQYF. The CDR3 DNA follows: TGTGCCAGCAGCTTCACAGACTACGAGCAGTACTTC. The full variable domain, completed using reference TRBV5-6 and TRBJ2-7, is DAGVTQSPTHLIKTRGQQVTLRCSPKSGHDTVSWYQQALGQGPQFIFQYYEEEERQRGNFPDRFSGHQFPNYSSELNVNALLLGDSALYLCASSFTDYEQYFGPGTRLTVT.

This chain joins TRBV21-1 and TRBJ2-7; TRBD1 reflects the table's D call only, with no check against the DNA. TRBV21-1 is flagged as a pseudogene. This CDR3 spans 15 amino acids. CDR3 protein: CASSKGDRYSYEQYF. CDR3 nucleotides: TGTGCCAGCAGCAAAGGGGACAGGTACTCCTACGAGCAGTACTTC.

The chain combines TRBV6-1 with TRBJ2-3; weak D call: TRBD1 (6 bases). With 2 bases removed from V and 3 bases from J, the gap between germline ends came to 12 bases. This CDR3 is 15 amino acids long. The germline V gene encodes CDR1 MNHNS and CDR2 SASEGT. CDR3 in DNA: TGTGCCAGCAGTGAAACAGGGATTTTTACAGATACGCAGTATTTT. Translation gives CASSETGIFTDTQYF.

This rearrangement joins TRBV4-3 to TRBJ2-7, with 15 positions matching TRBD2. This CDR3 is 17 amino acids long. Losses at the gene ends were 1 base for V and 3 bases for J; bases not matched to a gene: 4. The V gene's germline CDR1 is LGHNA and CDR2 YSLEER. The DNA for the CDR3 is TGCGCCAGCAGCCAAGTTGGGACTAGCGGGAGGAACTACGAGCAGTACTTC. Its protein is CASSQVGTSGRNYEQYF.

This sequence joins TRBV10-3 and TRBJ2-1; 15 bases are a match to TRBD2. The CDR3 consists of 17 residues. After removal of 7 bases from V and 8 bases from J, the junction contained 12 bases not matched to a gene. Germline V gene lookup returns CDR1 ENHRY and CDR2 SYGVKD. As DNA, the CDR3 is TGTGCCATCAAAGGGACTAGCGGGGGGCCGGGGCCTGATGAGCAGTTCTTC. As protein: CAIKGTSGGPGPDEQFF.

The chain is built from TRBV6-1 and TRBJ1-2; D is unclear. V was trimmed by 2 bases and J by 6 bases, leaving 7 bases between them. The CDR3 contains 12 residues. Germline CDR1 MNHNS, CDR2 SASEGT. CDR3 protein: CASSENLNGYTF. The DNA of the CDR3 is TGTGCCAGCAGTGAAAACTTAAATGGCTACACCTTC.